Below are 17 T cell receptor beta chains sequenced from a single sample in a study of blood T cell repertoires in COVID-19. Repertoires were generated with immunoSEQ multiplex PCR, while TCRdb's copy carries only in-frame clones and drops some. Of roughly 100,000 clones in the sample, over 80% are singletons; the top ten hold 16%. The sample taken for sequencing was peripheral blood. Receptors were obtained from an elderly woman with active or convalescent COVID-19.

In nucleotides, the CDR3 is TGTGCCAGCAGTTTAGTAAGGTTGGGCGGCTACACCTTC. Its translation is CASSLVRLGGYTF. The chain recombines TRBV12-3 or TRBV12-4 with TRBJ1-2; D ambiguous. The CDR3 has 13 residues. Trimming shortened V by 1 base and J by 8 bases, and 11 bases separated the two germline ends.

The CDR3 region is CASTRQGGTEAFF. CDR3 bases: TGTGCCAGCACCAGACAGGGAGGAACTGAAGCTTTCTTT. The genes are TRBV28 and TRBJ1-1, with 7 bases matching TRBD1. The CDR3 runs to 13 residues. CDR1 is MDHEN and CDR2 is SYDVKM in the germline V gene. Germline trimming cut 7 bases from V and 5 bases from J; bases unmatched to any gene: 7.

The chain is built from TRBV7-9 and TRBJ1-1; tentatively, D is TRBD1 (6 bases). The germline gives CDR1 SEHNR, CDR2 FQNEAQ (reference sequence). CDR3 length: 14 amino acids. V gave up 5 bases and J gave up 4 bases, with 14 bases separating them. The CDR3 bases are TGTGCCAGCAGCCCTCTGGGAGGGGGCACTGAAGCTTTCTTT. Its protein product is CASSPLGGGTEAFF.

The J gene is TRBJ2-1, the V gene TRBV5-5; 8 nucleotides match TRBD2. V shed 3 bases, J shed 8 bases, and the junction held 10 bases outside the gene matches. Germline V gene data show CDR1 as SGHKS and CDR2 as YYEKEE (reference sequence). The CDR3 totals 15 residues. The CDR3 region is CASSSSGWEKDEQFF. In DNA form, the CDR3 reads TGTGCCAGCAGCTCTAGCGGGTGGGAGAAGGATGAGCAGTTCTTC. Full variable domain (rest looked up from reference TRBV5-5 and TRBJ2-1): DAGVTQSPTHLIKTRGQQVTLRCSPISGHKSVSWYQQVLGQGPQFIFQYYEKEERGRGNFPDRFSARQFPNYSSELNVNALLLGDSALYLCASSSSGWEKDEQFFGPGTRLTVL.

The chain recombines TRBV4-2 with TRBJ2-1, with 9 bases matching TRBD2. The trim removed 4 bases at V and 9 bases at J, leaving 7 bases unmatched. The CDR3 has 14 amino acids. Germline V gives CDR1 LGHNA, CDR2 YNFKEQ. The CDR3 here is CASSPTSGPFEQFF. For the CDR3, the DNA is TGTGCCAGCAGCCCGACTAGCGGTCCTTTTGAGCAGTTCTTC.

The chain has TRBV19 and TRBJ1-1; D unresolved. V lost 7 bases, J lost 3 bases, and 6 bases lay in between. Looked up from germline, CDR1 is LNHDA and CDR2 is SQIVND (reference sequence). The CDR3 loop spans 11 amino acids. The CDR3 reads CASNHYTEAFF. In DNA form, the CDR3 reads TGTGCCAGTAATCACTACACTGAAGCTTTCTTT.

The chain carries TRBV19 and TRBJ2-1; 8 nucleotides agree with TRBD2. CDR1 is LNHDA, CDR2 SQIVND, per germline (reference sequence). The V and J ends lost 8 bases and 10 bases, in that order; junction bases with no gene match: 19. This CDR3 has 16 amino acids. The CDR3 DNA follows: TGTGCCAGTCTCCCGGGGGGGGAACGGGAGAACGGAGAGCAGTTCTTC. Translation: CASLPGGERENGEQFF. Together with reference TRBV19 and TRBJ2-1, the CDR3 gives the full variable domain: DGGITQSPKYLFRKEGQNVTLSCEQNLNHDAMYWYRQDPGQGLRLIYYSQIVNDFQKGDIAEGYSVSREKKESFPLTVTSAQKNPTAFYLCASLPGGERENGEQFFGPGTRLTVL.

Here the CDR3 DNA reads TGTGCCAGCAGCTTAATGGCGGGGGGGCCGAATGAGCAGTTCTTC. It encodes CASSLMAGGPNEQFF. The J gene is TRBJ2-1, the V gene TRBV11-3; the match to TRBD2 covers 9 bases. The V gene's germline CDR1 is SGHNT and CDR2 YENEEA. This CDR3 comprises 15 residues. V trimming: 2 bases; J trimming: 7 bases; junction bases outside the gene matches: 6.

The chain is built from TRBV19 and TRBJ2-2, with 7 positions matching TRBD1. The CDR3 spans 14 residues. Unmatched junction bases numbered 10, after V lost 3 bases and J lost 12 bases. Germline V gene lookup returns CDR1 LNHDA and CDR2 SQIVND (reference sequence). The CDR3 DNA is TGTGCCAGTAGTATCCCACCCGACAGGGCGAAGCTGTTTTTT. Its translation is CASSIPPDRAKLFF. The variable domain in full, completed from reference TRBV19 and TRBJ2-2, reads DGGITQSPKYLFRKEGQNVTLSCEQNLNHDAMYWYRQDPGQGLRLIYYSQIVNDFQKGDIAEGYSVSREKKESFPLTVTSAQKNPTAFYLCASSIPPDRAKLFFGEGSRLTVL.

The chain couples TRBV9 to TRBJ2-6; 7 nucleotides agree with TRBD1. CDR1 is SGDLS, CDR2 YYNGEE, per germline. Trimming at V came to 0 bases and at J to 3 bases, leaving 3 bases not matched to a gene. The CDR3 spans 16 residues. The CDR3 reads CASSVVGGGGANVLTF. CDR3 DNA sequence: TGTGCCAGCAGCGTAGTAGGGGGCGGTGGGGCCAACGTCCTGACTTTC.

This clone was observed a single time. V and J are TRBV7-9 and TRBJ2-3; 7 nucleotides align to TRBD1. CDR3 length: 15 residues. V dropped 1 base and J dropped 7; count of bases not matched to a gene: 8. Germline loops: CDR1 SEHNR, CDR2 FQNEAQ (reference sequence). The CDR3: CASSLEGRQGNTQYF. In DNA, the CDR3 is TGTGCCAGCAGCTTAGAAGGGAGACAGGGAAATACGCAGTATTTT.

Details on this clone: One end of the junction fails to match germline, which may point to a read error. V gene TRBV18 combines with J gene TRBJ2-7, with 14 nucleotides matching TRBD2. Germline CDR1 KGHSH, CDR2 LQKENI. The CDR3 covers 13 residues. The CDR3 here is CASSPGLAGVQDF. For the CDR3, the DNA is TGTGCCAGCTCACCGGGACTAGCGGGAGTTCAGGACTTC.

This clone was seen a single time. The V call is TRBV11-2, the J call TRBJ2-3; weak D call: TRBD1 (6 bases). The germline V gene has CDR1 SGHAT and CDR2 FQNNGV. The CDR3 is 15 residues long. Trimming cost V 6 bases and J 2 bases, with 15 bases left between them. The CDR3 sequence: CASRQQGLDTDTQYF. In nucleotides, the CDR3 is TGTGCCAGCAGACAACAGGGATTGGACACAGATACGCAGTATTTT.

This clone showed up just once. This chain uses TRBV6-6 with TRBJ2-7; 8 nucleotides agree with TRBD2. Germline CDR1 reads MNHNY; CDR2 reads SVGAGI (reference sequence). The V and J ends lost 7 bases and 1 base, in that order; junction bases with no gene match: 12. This CDR3 has 16 amino acids. As DNA, the CDR3 is TGTGCCAGCACCGATCGGGAGGGAATTTTATCCTACGAGCAGTACTTC. Encoded protein: CASTDREGILSYEQYF.

This rearrangement joins TRBV4-3 to TRBJ2-5, with D possibly matching TRBD2 (5 bases). Per germline, CDR1 LGHNA and CDR2 YSLEER. This CDR3 has 15 amino acids. V lost 1 base and J 1 base, leaving 10 bases between the germline ends. As DNA, the CDR3 is TGCGCCAGCAGCCAAGCTGTGCGGGCCCAAGAGACCCAGTACTTC. It is translated as CASSQAVRAQETQYF.

V is TRBV27 and J is TRBJ2-7, with TRBD1 matching over 7 bases. Germline V gene lookup returns CDR1 MNHEY and CDR2 SMNVEV (reference sequence). J gave up 1 base and V 6 bases, and 6 bases lay outside the gene matches. The CDR3 extends over 14 amino acids. The CDR3 DNA reads as TGTGCCAGCAGATTGGACAGGAGGTCCTACGAGCAGTACTTC. Translating gives CASRLDRRSYEQYF.

In this sample, this clone turned up once. The chain has TRBV2 and TRBJ2-7, with 9 bases identical to TRBD1. The CDR3 has 14 residues. Trimming took 6 bases from V and 1 from J; bases not matched to a gene: 4. Germline V lookup: CDR1 SNHLY, CDR2 FYNNEI. CDR3 bases: TGTGCCAGCAGCAGACAGGGGGAATCCTACGAGCAGTACTTC. Protein: CASSRQGESYEQYF.